A selection of T cell receptor beta chains follows, all from one sample in a study of cytomegalovirus exposure and HLA in healthy donors. The assay was immunoSEQ multiplex PCR, and TCRdb's table has in-frame clones only and misses some. The top ten hold less than 2.5% of the sample, which has 65,000 to 90,000 clones, 75% to 90% seen once. Sample: PBMCs. These receptors all come from a woman aged 30 to 39 in good health and CMV-seronegative. Both conserved end residues are part of each CDR3. The D gene is left open where the match is weak. Rows give clone size only sometimes, using once, few, many, or a class for an expanded clone.

v_call,clone_size,d_call,j_call,cdr3_nt,cdr3_aa
TRBV15,once,TRBD2,TRBJ2-1,TGTGCCACCAGCAGAGGACTAGCGGGAGGTGCCTACAATGAGCAGTTCTTC,CATSRGLAGGAYNEQFF
TRBV23-1,NA,NA,TRBJ2-7,TGCGCCAGCAGTCAGATCCCCCCCTGGGCCTCCTACGAGCAGTACTTC,CASSQIPPWASYEQYF
TRBV7-2,NA,NA,TRBJ2-7,TGTGCCAGCAGCTCAACTCCCTACGAGCAGTACTTC,CASSSTPYEQYF
TRBV7-2,NA,NA,TRBJ1-5,TGTGCCAGCAGCTTCGCGGATCAGCCCCAGCATTTT,CASSFADQPQHF
TRBV20-1,NA,NA,TRBJ2-7,TGCAGTGCTAGAGATGTGGCCGAGCAGTACTTC,CSARDVAEQYF
TRBV7-6,NA,NA,TRBJ2-2,TGTGCCAGCAGCTTAGCGTGGGCAGAGAACACCGGGGAGCTGTTTTTT,CASSLAWAENTGELFF
TRBV9,NA,TRBD2,TRBJ2-7,TGTGCCAGCAGCGACCTAGCGGGAGGGAGCCAGTACTTC,CASSDLAGGSQYF
TRBV5-1,NA,TRBD2,TRBJ2-1,TGCGCCAGCAGCCCGGGGACTAGCGGGTTAGCGGATGAGCAGTTCTTC,CASSPGTSGLADEQFF
TRBV6-4,NA,NA,TRBJ2-7,TGTGCCAGCAGTGACCCTATGGCAGGTTGCTACGAGCAGTACTTC,CASSDPMAGCYEQYF
TRBV28,NA,TRBD1,TRBJ1-5,TGTGCCAGCAGCTTCCTACTCACAGGGGGCGAGGATCAGCCCCAGCATTTT,CASSFLLTGGEDQPQHF
TRBV5-1,NA,TRBD1,TRBJ1-1,TGCGCCAGCAGCCCAGGACAGGGGACGGACACTGAAGCTTTCTTT,CASSPGQGTDTEAFF
TRBV4-1,NA,TRBD2,TRBJ2-7,TGCGCCAGCAGCCAAGTAGGGCTAGCGGGAAACTACGAGCAGTACTTC,CASSQVGLAGNYEQYF
TRBV15,once,NA,TRBJ2-7,TGTGCCACCAGCAGAGAGAAGGGACTCTCCTACGAGCAGTACTTC,CATSREKGLSYEQYF
TRBV11-3,NA,NA,TRBJ2-5,TGTGCCAGCAGCCCGGGGGAAGAGACCCAGTACTTC,CASSPGEETQYF
TRBV6-1,NA,TRBD2,TRBJ2-1,TGTGCCAGCAGTGAGGACCCCCCGGCTAGCGGGAGGGCCTACAATGAGCAGTTCTTC,CASSEDPPASGRAYNEQFF
TRBV7-9,NA,TRBD2,TRBJ2-7,TGTGCCAGCAGCCCGACTCGCGTGGGACTAGATCGCTACGAGCAGTACTTC,CASSPTRVGLDRYEQYF
TRBV6-5,NA,NA,TRBJ2-7,TGTGCCAGCAGTTACTCGGAGGGTTCCTACGAGCAGTACTTC,CASSYSEGSYEQYF
TRBV10-1,NA,NA,TRBJ2-1,TGCGCCAGCAGTGAGGGCCCCAGAGCGGAACTTATCAATGAGCAGTTCTTC,CASSEGPRAELINEQFF
TRBV6-5,once,NA,TRBJ2-7,TGTGCCAGCAGTTACTCTGGGGGGGCCTCCTACGAGCAGTACTTC,CASSYSGGASYEQYF
TRBV6-1,NA,NA,TRBJ1-2,TGTGCCAGCAGTGGGTTGACAGCGTACTATGGCTACACCTTC,CASSGLTAYYGYTF
TRBV5-4,NA,NA,TRBJ2-2,TGTGCCAGCAGCCCGGAGTCCTCCCGATGGAGGACCGGGGAGCTGTTTTTT,CASSPESSRWRTGELFF
TRBV7-9,NA,TRBD1,TRBJ2-1,TGTGCCAGCAGCTCGATCGGGACAGGGGCTATCGACAATGAGCAGTTCTTC,CASSSIGTGAIDNEQFF
TRBV28,NA,NA,TRBJ1-1,TGTGCCAGCAGTTCCCGACTACATGAAGCTTTCTTT,CASSSRLHEAFF
TRBV18,NA,NA,TRBJ1-5,TGTGCCAGCTCACCGACTAATCAGCCCCAGCATTTT,CASSPTNQPQHF
TRBV30,NA,NA,TRBJ2-1,TGTGCCTGGAGTGTAAACCTGGCAGGTGAGCAGTTCTTC,CAWSVNLAGEQFF
TRBV5-6,NA,NA,TRBJ2-5,TGTGCCAGCAGCTTTAGACCCACTACGGGGCAGTACTTC,CASSFRPTTGQYF
TRBV29-1,NA,NA,TRBJ1-1,TGCAGCGCCTTCGGAGGGTACACTGAAGCTTTCTTT,CSAFGGYTEAFF
TRBV7-8,NA,NA,TRBJ2-6,TGTGCCAGCAGCTTAGTGCTAGCCAACTCTGGGGCCAACGTCCTGACTTTC,CASSLVLANSGANVLTF
TRBV7-2,NA,NA,TRBJ2-3,TGTGCCAGCAGCTTGGCTCCCCCGGGAGTAACAGATACGCAGTATTTT,CASSLAPPGVTDTQYF
TRBV7-2,NA,TRBD2,TRBJ2-7,TGTGCCAGCAGACACCTCTCAGCGGGAGGGCCGTACGAGCAGTACTTC,CASRHLSAGGPYEQYF
TRBV28,NA,NA,TRBJ1-4,TGTGCCAGCAGTTTAAGTACCGCAGGGTGGGCTAATGAAAAACTGTTTTTT,CASSLSTAGWANEKLFF
TRBV5-1,NA,TRBD1,TRBJ2-7,TGCGCCAGCAGCGCAACAGGGGATTGGTACGAGCAGTACTTC,CASSATGDWYEQYF
TRBV5-1,NA,NA,TRBJ2-1,TGCGCCAGCAGCAGTGCGCCGGGGGCCTACAATGAGCAGTTCTTC,CASSSAPGAYNEQFF
TRBV6-1,NA,TRBD2,TRBJ2-1,TGTGCCAGCAGTGAAAGCGGGAGGGGGTACAATGAGCAGTTCTTC,CASSESGRGYNEQFF
TRBV9,NA,TRBD2,TRBJ2-7,TGTGCCAGCAGCGTTTTTGCGGGAGCGAAGGCTTACGAGCAGTACTTC,CASSVFAGAKAYEQYF
TRBV12-5,NA,TRBD1,TRBJ1-5,TGTGCTAGTGGTTTGGCAGACCGGGACAGGGGTTTCAATCAGCCCCAGCATTTT,CASGLADRDRGFNQPQHF
TRBV4-2,NA,NA,TRBJ2-7,TGTGCCAGCAGCTCCTCATCGGTGGTCGGAGCCTACGAGCAGTACTTC,CASSSSSVVGAYEQYF
TRBV30,NA,TRBD1,TRBJ2-3,TGTGCCTGGAGGCCGGGACAGGGGGCGGCAGATACGCAGTATTTT,CAWRPGQGAADTQYF
TRBV10-1,NA,NA,TRBJ1-4,TGCGCCAGCAGAGGGACAGAAAAACTGTTTTTT,CASRGTEKLFF
TRBV5-1,once,NA,TRBJ2-7,TGCGCCAGCAGCTTGAACCCCACAGGGCTTGGGCTCGAGCAGTACTTC,CASSLNPTGLGLEQYF
TRBV14,NA,TRBD2,TRBJ2-3,TGTGCCAGCAGCCCCCTGCAACAGCGGGGGTTCACAGATACGCAGTATTTT,CASSPLQQRGFTDTQYF
TRBV6-4,once,NA,TRBJ1-1,TGTGCCAGCAGTGACTCAGGGGGTTCAACGAACACTGAAGCTTTCTTT,CASSDSGGSTNTEAFF
TRBV7-2,NA,TRBD2,TRBJ2-3,TGTGCCAGCAGCTTACCATTAGCGGGAGCTAGAACAGATACGCAGTATTTT,CASSLPLAGARTDTQYF
TRBV10-3,NA,NA,TRBJ1-4,TGTGCCATCAGTGAGTCGAGTGCGGGAGCTAATGAAAAACTGTTTTTT,CAISESSAGANEKLFF
TRBV4-2,once,TRBD2,TRBJ2-7,TGTGCCAGCAGCCAAGATCCTAGCGGAGAGTCCTACGAGCAGTACTTC,CASSQDPSGESYEQYF
TRBV7-9,NA,NA,TRBJ1-4,TGTGCCAGCAGCCTGGACAGCGGGGGGGAAAAACTGTTTTTT,CASSLDSGGEKLFF